One sample yielded the 21 T cell receptor beta chains listed below, sequenced in a study of T cell responses to AZD1222 COVID-19 vaccine. Only in-frame clones appear in the TCRdb table, and some are missing; sequencing was by immunoSEQ multiplex PCR. The sample has about 130,000 clones; about 90% are singletons. Sample: peripheral blood, taken on day 0 of AZD1222 vaccination. All receptors come from an adult in good health.

As to this clone: Additional DNA sequences in this sample encode the identical CDR3. This chain connects TRBV28 to TRBJ2-3; TRBD1 agrees at 8 bases. From germline, CDR1 is MDHEN and CDR2 SYDVKM. With 6 bases clipped from V and 1 base from J, the junction kept 9 bases outside the gene matches. There are 16 residues in the CDR3. The CDR3 sequence: CASSSHSTGGTDTQYF. The CDR3, as DNA: TGTGCCAGCAGCTCCCACTCGACAGGGGGCACAGATACGCAGTATTTT.

The chain couples TRBV27 to TRBJ1-1, with TRBD1 identical over 10 bases. Germline V CDR1 and CDR2: MNHEY, SMNVEV (reference sequence). V was clipped by 4 bases and J by 4 bases; unmatched bases: 9. The CDR3 consists of 16 residues. This CDR3 is CASSSTGGALGTEAFF. The CDR3 DNA is TGTGCCAGCAGTTCGACAGGGGGCGCATTGGGCACTGAAGCTTTCTTT.

The chain joins TRBV28 to TRBJ1-4, with TRBD1 matching over 8 bases. The ends lost 7 bases at V and 0 bases at J; junction bases unmatched: 13. Germline CDR1 is MDHEN and CDR2 is SYDVKM. The CDR3 extends over 18 amino acids. The DNA for the CDR3 is TGTGCCAGCACCCCAACCGGGGACAGGAGAACAACTAATGAAAAACTGTTTTTT. Its translation: CASTPTGDRRTTNEKLFF.

This clone has a single count. This sequence joins TRBV5-4 and TRBJ1-1, with D uncertain. CDR3 length: 12 amino acids. The germline V gene encodes CDR1 SGHNT and CDR2 YYREEE (reference sequence). V gave up 7 bases and J gave up 1 base, with 8 bases separating them. CDR3 loop: CASSWENTEAFF. DNA for the CDR3: TGTGCCAGCTCCTGGGAGAACACTGAAGCTTTCTTT. Based on the CDR3 plus reference TRBV5-4 and TRBJ1-1, the full variable domain is ETGVTQSPTHLIKTRGQQVTLRCSSQSGHNTVSWYQQALGQGPQFIFQYYREEENGRGNFPPRFSGLQFPNYSSELNVNALELDDSALYLCASSWENTEAFFGQGTRLTVV.

The J gene is TRBJ2-5, the V gene TRBV7-2; no definite D call. V was pared by 5 bases and J by 3 bases, with 4 bases between. There are 11 residues in the CDR3. Per the germline V gene, CDR1 is SGHTA and CDR2 is FQGNSA. This CDR3 reads CASSHEETQYF. For the CDR3, the DNA is TGTGCCAGCAGCCACGAAGAGACCCAGTACTTC.

The rearrangement uses TRBV6-5 and TRBJ1-1; 7 positions agree with TRBD1. The CDR3 length is 13 residues. CDR1 and CDR2 from the germline V gene are MNHEY and SVGAGI. Trimming at V came to 5 bases and at J to 7 bases, leaving 7 bases not matched to a gene. CDR3 DNA sequence: TGTGCCAGCAGTAACTTAGGGGGCGGTGAAGCTTTCTTT. Encoded protein: CASSNLGGGEAFF.

The chain links TRBV6-2 or TRBV6-3 to TRBJ2-3, with 9 bases fitting TRBD1. The CDR3 spans 16 residues. V gave up 2 bases and J gave up 3 bases; unmatched junction bases: 6. Germline V gene data show CDR1 as MNHEY and CDR2 as SVGEGT. Here the CDR3 reads CASSYGNRGLTDTQYF. The CDR3 DNA follows: TGTGCCAGCAGTTACGGTAACAGGGGGCTAACAGATACGCAGTATTTT.

The chain joins TRBV6-2 or TRBV6-3 to TRBJ2-3; tentatively, D is TRBD2 (5 bases). There are 14 residues in the CDR3. In germline, CDR1 is MNHEY, CDR2 SVGEGT. V gave up 4 bases and J gave up 0 bases, with 8 bases separating them. In DNA, the CDR3 is TGTGCCAGCAGTTGGCGGGTTAGCACAGATACGCAGTATTTT. Its translation is CASSWRVSTDTQYF.

This chain uses TRBV2 with TRBJ1-1; 9 bases fit TRBD1. V lost 10 bases to trimming and J lost 4 bases; unmatched junction nucleotides: 7. Germline V gene data show CDR1 as SNHLY and CDR2 as FYNNEI. The CDR3 extends over 13 amino acids. The CDR3 protein is CATSKTGGTEAFF. CDR3 DNA sequence: TGTGCCACCTCCAAGACAGGGGGCACTGAAGCTTTCTTT.

DNA for the CDR3: TGTGCCAGCAGCTATGGGGCCGGGGGGAGCAATGAGCAGTTCTTC. This translates into CASSYGAGGSNEQFF. V usage is TRBV11-3 and J usage is TRBJ2-1, with 7 bases identical to TRBD2. The CDR3 totals 15 residues. Germline trimming cut 4 bases from V and 6 bases from J; bases unmatched to any gene: 9. Germline CDR1 is SGHNT and CDR2 is YENEEA. Looking up the rest from reference TRBV11-3 and TRBJ2-1 gives the full variable domain: EAGVVQSPRYKIIEKKQPVAFWCNPISGHNTLYWYLQNLGQGPELLIRYENEEAVDDSQLPKDRFSAERLKGVDSTLKIQPAELGDSAVYLCASSYGAGGSNEQFFGPGTRLTVL.

The V gene is TRBV18, the J gene TRBJ2-4; no clear D. CDR3 length: 13 amino acids. Germline CDR1 reads KGHSH; CDR2 reads LQKENI. V was cut by 0 bases and J by 9 bases, with 9 bases left in between. For the CDR3, the DNA is TGTGCCAGCTCACCACCGGTCGAAGGCATTCAGTACTTC. It is translated as CASSPPVEGIQYF.

This chain links TRBV4-3 with TRBJ2-7, with 7 bases fitting TRBD2. V lost 3 bases, J lost 2 bases, and 4 bases stayed unmatched. Germline loops: CDR1 LGHNA, CDR2 YSLEER. CDR3 length equals 14 residues. The CDR3 DNA reads TGCGCCAGCAGCCACACTAGCGATACCTACGAGCAGTACTTC. This codes for CASSHTSDTYEQYF.

The chain carries TRBV6-2 or TRBV6-3 and TRBJ2-7; possibly TRBD2 for D (7 bases). CDR3 length equals 15 residues. CDR1 and CDR2 (germline): MNHEY, SVGEGT. Trimming stripped 3 bases from V and 2 bases from J, with 14 bases between. Written as DNA, the CDR3 is TGTGCCAGCAGTTATCGGAGCGGGGACACCTACGAGCAGTACTTC. As protein: CASSYRSGDTYEQYF.

CDR3: CASSLAHSISYNEQFF. The CDR3 region has the DNA TGCGCCAGCAGCTTAGCGCACTCCATCTCCTACAATGAGCAGTTCTTC. The chain has TRBV5-1 and TRBJ2-1; D not certain. With 2 bases removed from V and 0 bases from J, the gap between germline ends came to 12 bases. This CDR3 is 16 amino acids long. Germline lookup yields CDR1 SGHRS and CDR2 YFSETQ.

The CDR3 protein is CAWSTRGEKLFF. The DNA for the CDR3 is TGTGCCTGGAGTACACGGGGGGAAAAACTGTTTTTT. The chain has TRBV30 and TRBJ1-4; D may be TRBD1 (5 bases). Germline V gene sequence: CDR1 GTSNPN, CDR2 SVGIG (reference sequence). Trimming shortened V by 2 bases and J by 8 bases, and 9 bases separated the two germline ends. The CDR3 consists of 12 residues.

This chain connects TRBV11-3 to TRBJ2-3; a weak D match, TRBD1 (6 bases). The CDR3 loop spans 18 amino acids. Germline assignment: CDR1 SGHNT and CDR2 YENEEA. V gave up 1 base and J gave up 5 bases, with 22 bases separating them. The CDR3 DNA reads as TGTGCCAGCAGCTTAGGTGGCATCGGACAGTCATATCTAGATACGCAGTATTTT. Translation: CASSLGGIGQSYLDTQYF.

The chain uses TRBV3-1 (or the pseudogene TRBV3-2) and TRBJ2-1, with D unresolved. Germline V CDR1 and CDR2: LGHDT, YNNKEL (reference sequence). V lost 1 base and J 10 bases, leaving 8 bases between the germline ends. This CDR3 region has 12 residues. The CDR3 loop is CASSQALREQFF. CDR3 coding DNA: TGTGCCAGCAGCCAAGCTTTAAGGGAGCAGTTCTTC.

The V gene is TRBV7-9, the J gene TRBJ1-6; no clear D. V was cut by 8 bases and J by 8 bases, with 13 bases left in between. This CDR3 has 13 amino acids. In germline, CDR1 is SEHNR, CDR2 FQNEAQ (reference sequence). The CDR3 coding sequence is TGTGCCAGCGCCCTGGGGTCGGATTCACCCCTCCACTTT. The encoded protein is CASALGSDSPLHF.

The J gene is TRBJ1-4, the V gene TRBV6-6; no reliable D call. The ends were cut back, 7 bases at V and 4 bases at J, with 13 bases in the middle. The CDR3 runs 14 residues. Germline V gene lookup returns CDR1 MNHNY and CDR2 SVGAGI (reference sequence). The CDR3 loop is CASKNGLSNEKLFF. In DNA, the CDR3 is TGTGCCAGCAAGAACGGTCTTAGTAATGAAAAACTGTTTTTT.

The rearrangement links TRBV27 to TRBJ2-2; no reliable D call. Looked up from germline, CDR1 is MNHEY and CDR2 is SMNVEV (reference sequence). This CDR3 spans 13 amino acids. Trimming took 6 bases from V and 1 from J, leaving 6 bases between them. This chain's CDR3 is CASSTLNTGELFF. CDR3 DNA sequence: TGTGCCAGCAGCACACTGAACACCGGGGAGCTGTTTTTT.

The chain employs TRBV5-8 and TRBJ2-7; 10 nucleotides align to TRBD1. The CDR3 totals 13 residues. Trimming removed 3 bases from V and 3 bases from J; junction bases left unmatched: 0. CDR1 and CDR2 (germline): SGHTS, YDEGEE. As DNA, the CDR3 is TGTGCCAGCAGCTGGGACAGGGGCTACGAGCAGTACTTC. Translating gives CASSWDRGYEQYF.